Shown below are 16 T cell receptor beta chains from a single sample sequenced in a study of T cell repertoires in cytomegalovirus infection. No antigens are known for them. TCRdb reprocessed the reads with MiXCR, giving one entry per CDR3 protein. The sample yields fewer than 350,000 distinct CDR3 sequences, 25% to 30% seen once. Sequenced here: cultured PBMCs, sampled from culture after CMV antigen stimulation. These receptors all stem from a human donor in good health (CMV status not recorded). Some clones in this sample may be carry-over from other donors' samples.

This sequence joins TRBV30 and TRBJ1-2; a weak D match, TRBD1 (6 bases). The V gene lost 2 bases and the J gene lost 11 bases, with 15 bases spanning the gap. CDR3 length: 12 residues. Germline assignment: CDR1 GTSNPN and CDR2 SVGIG (reference sequence). CDR3 sequence: CAWSRQSGDYTF. CDR3 DNA sequence: TGTGCCTGGAGTAGACAATCAGGGGATTACACCTTC.

This chain joins TRBV27 and TRBJ1-1, with unresolved D. Germline-derived CDR1 and CDR2 are MNHEY and SMNVEV (reference sequence). The ends were cut back, 2 bases at V and 4 bases at J, with 11 bases in the middle. This CDR3 is built from 14 residues. The CDR3 DNA reads TGTGCCAGCAGTTTACGGGGAGAGGGCACTGAAGCTTTCTTT. As protein: CASSLRGEGTEAFF.

This clonotype showed up just a few times. V and J are TRBV7-2 and TRBJ2-5; TRBD1 matches 8 bases. In germline, CDR1 is SGHTA, CDR2 FQGNSA. Trimming cost V 4 bases and J 1 base; bases outside gene matches: 8. The CDR3 has 16 amino acids. The CDR3 sequence is CASSSVAGTGQETQYF. CDR3 DNA: TGTGCCAGCAGCTCAGTCGCCGGGACAGGCCAAGAGACCCAGTACTTC.

The V gene is TRBV13, the J gene TRBJ2-7; D gene ambiguous. The CDR3 contains 16 residues. Trimming took 4 bases from V and 4 from J, leaving 20 bases between them. The germline V gene has CDR1 PRHDT and CDR2 FYEKMQ (reference sequence). CDR3 amino acids: CASSSARTLGSYEQYF. In nucleotides, the CDR3 is TGTGCCAGCAGCTCCGCACGTACCCTCGGATCTTACGAGCAGTACTTC.

The chain uses TRBV12-3 or TRBV12-4 and TRBJ2-3; 13 positions match TRBD2. The CDR3 loop spans 15 amino acids. The trim removed 5 bases at V and 7 bases at J, leaving 6 bases unmatched. The CDR3 loop reads CASSPGLAGANTQYF. The CDR3 DNA is TGTGCCAGCAGTCCCGGACTAGCGGGGGCGAATACGCAGTATTTT.

The V and J genes are TRBV10-2 and TRBJ1-3; tentative D call: TRBD1 (5 bases). The CDR3 sequence is 15 residues long. Trimming left V 5 bases short and J 0 bases short, with 11 bases between. Germline assignment: CDR1 WSHSY and CDR2 SAAADI. Here the CDR3 DNA reads TGCGCCAGCAGTTTGACAGCTACCTCTGGAAACACCATATATTTT. Translated: CASSLTATSGNTIYF.

The sample holds a few counts of this clonotype. The chain recombines TRBV12-3 or TRBV12-4 with TRBJ1-2, with D uncertain. The length of the CDR3 is 13 residues. Trimming took off 0 bases at V and 5 bases at J, with 7 bases between the two ends. In nucleotides, the CDR3 is TGTGCCAGCAGTTTAGCTCGGCAATATGGCTACACCTTC. This encodes CASSLARQYGYTF.

V gene TRBV25-1 combines with J gene TRBJ2-7; 11 bases match TRBD1. V was pared by 2 bases and J by 5 bases, with 8 bases of the junction left unmatched. The CDR3 is 16 residues long. Germline V CDR1 and CDR2: MGHDK, SYGVNS. CDR3 region: CASSEIGQGAWNEQYF. The CDR3 DNA reads TGTGCCAGCAGTGAAATCGGACAGGGGGCGTGGAACGAGCAGTACTTC.

The chain recombines TRBV6-6 with TRBJ1-5, with D unclear. Deletions cut 8 bases from V and 7 bases from J, with 12 bases between. This CDR3 region has 12 residues. Germline CDR1 is MNHNY and CDR2 is SVGAGI (reference sequence). The CDR3 region is CASGESGQPQHF. CDR3 sequence (DNA): TGTGCCAGCGGGGAGAGTGGGCAGCCCCAGCATTTT.

The rearrangement uses TRBV11-2 and TRBJ2-1; 10 nucleotides line up with TRBD1. CDR1 and CDR2 from the germline V gene are SGHAT and FQNNGV. With V trimmed by 5 bases and J by 4 bases, 8 bases remained unmatched. The CDR3 is 16 amino acids. CDR3 nucleotide sequence: TGTGCCAGCAGCCAACGGACAGGGGGAACATACAATGAGCAGTTCTTC. This gives the protein CASSQRTGGTYNEQFF.

This clonotype was detected only a few times. The chain employs TRBV6-2 or TRBV6-3 and TRBJ2-2; no clear D. Trimming left V 2 bases short and J 1 base short, with 5 bases between. Germline V gene data show CDR1 as MNHEY and CDR2 as SVGEGT. There are 14 residues in the CDR3. The CDR3 sequence is CASSYRQNTGELFF. For the CDR3, the DNA is TGTGCCAGCAGTTACAGGCAGAACACCGGGGAGCTGTTTTTT.

The chain combines TRBV15 with TRBJ2-4; no clear D. V lost 4 bases and J 0 bases, leaving 7 bases between the germline ends. The CDR3 runs 14 residues. Germline V gene sequence: CDR1 LNHNV, CDR2 YYDKDF (reference sequence). CDR3 sequence (DNA): TGTGCCACCAGCATCGTAGGAGCCAAAAACATTCAGTACTTC. This translates into CATSIVGAKNIQYF.

The V gene is TRBV6-1, the J gene TRBJ2-1, with TRBD2 identical over 9 bases. The CDR3 covers 14 residues. Losses at the gene ends were 8 bases for V and 3 bases for J; bases not matched to a gene: 5. Germline assignment: CDR1 MNHNS and CDR2 SASEGT. The DNA of the CDR3 is TGTGCCAGCGGCGCTAGCGGGATCTACAATGAGCAGTTCTTC. The encoded protein is CASGASGIYNEQFF.

This clonotype was seen a few times. The chain uses TRBV9 and TRBJ2-1; D uncertain. CDR3 length: 14 amino acids. CDR1 and CDR2 from the germline V gene are SGDLS and YYNGEE. The germline V and J ends were trimmed by 0 bases and 6 bases, with 10 bases remaining between them. The CDR3 DNA reads TGTGCCAGCAGCGTAGAGCCAGTTAGCAATGAGCAGTTCTTC. Protein sequence: CASSVEPVSNEQFF.

In this sample, this clonotype turned up once. One base away lies a much larger clone, so this may be a sequencing read error. The rearrangement joins TRBV6-8 to TRBJ2-7, with 13 nucleotides matching TRBD2. The V gene's germline CDR1 is MNHGY and CDR2 SAAAGT. CDR3 length equals 14 residues. CDR3 sequence (DNA): TGTGCCGGCAGTTCCACTAGCGGGAGGGCCGAGCAGTACTTC. Encoded protein: CAGSSTSGRAEQYF.

This clonotype appeared a few times. The chain is built from TRBV28 and TRBJ2-7; D possibly uses TRBD1 or TRBD2 (5 bases each). This CDR3 region has 15 residues. Looked up from germline, CDR1 is MDHEN and CDR2 is SYDVKM. The V and J ends lost 5 bases and 0 bases respectively, with 14 bases between them. The CDR3: CASSITGTSSYEQYF. Here the CDR3 DNA reads TGTGCCAGCAGTATAACCGGGACCTCCTCCTACGAGCAGTACTTC.